This T cell receptor beta chain was profiled in a study of monozygotic twins with inflammatory bowel disease. General observations from the study: Fewer shared clonotypes with others were found in IBD patients than in healthy twins, especially with disease activity.

Details on this clonotype: Antigen: not known.

TCRdb re-called the 5' RACE reads; every CDR3 protein appears as one record, without DNA. This sample's clone table lists a few hundred thousand distinct CDR3 sequences. CDR1 is SGHRS, CDR2 YFSETQ, per germline. CDR3 length: 13 residues. The gene calls are TRBV5-1 and TRBJ2-5. This TCR was recovered from a human donor with ulcerative colitis or Crohn's disease, or a healthy co-twin of an affected twin (not recorded which). The sequenced sample was blood. The CDR3 sequence: CASSLEWGETQYF.